One sample yielded the 27 T cell receptor beta chains listed below, sequenced in a study of CD8 T cells in Susac syndrome (dated by TCRdb to about 2019). Library preparation used the immunoSEQ multiplex PCR assay. RNA was extracted with the RNeasy kit and about 0.5 to 1 ug was reverse transcribed using random hexamers. TCRdb's own reprocessing of the public reads used fastp at Q25 and MiXCR and kept productive beta chains. Every entry covers one CDR3 protein and lists the most common genes and DNA from its rows. Across this sample there are fewer than 250,000 distinct CDR3 sequences, with 90% to 95% seen only once. About 0.12% of the sample is held by the ten biggest clonotypes. The sequenced sample was CD8+ T cells from PBMCs. Receptor source: a human donor with multiple sclerosis.

J is TRBJ1-2 and V is TRBV7-9; 8 positions match TRBD1. The CDR3 has 13 residues. V shed 6 bases, J shed 5 bases, and the junction held 5 bases outside the gene matches. Germline CDR1 and CDR2: SEHNR and FQNEAQ (reference sequence). The CDR3 is CASRPGGAYGYTF. CDR3 in DNA: TGTGCCAGCAGACCAGGGGGCGCTTATGGCTACACCTTC.

The chain has TRBV10-3 and TRBJ2-7, with 7 bases that match TRBD2. Germline trimming cut 3 bases from V and 6 bases from J; bases unmatched to any gene: 8. This CDR3 has 14 amino acids. Per the germline V gene, CDR1 is ENHRY and CDR2 is SYGVKD. The CDR3 sequence is CAISDPREGTEQYF. CDR3 DNA: TGTGCCATCAGTGACCCTAGGGAGGGAACCGAGCAGTACTTC.

The count of this clonotype is one. This chain uses TRBV4-2 with TRBJ1-2; possible D gene TRBD1, 6 bases. The CDR3 extends over 15 amino acids. Germline CDR1 reads LGHNA; CDR2 reads YNFKEQ. V dropped 0 bases and J dropped 4 bases, with 12 bases sitting between them. The CDR3 bases are TGTGCCAGCAGCCAAGAAAACAGGGTTCCCTATGGCTACACCTTC. This codes for CASSQENRVPYGYTF.

The CDR3 sequence is CASSPPGTSGRVPSTDTQYF. CDR3 bases: TGTGCCAGCAGCCCGCCCGGGACTAGCGGGAGGGTCCCGAGCACAGATACGCAGTATTTT. This chain links TRBV12-3 or TRBV12-4 with TRBJ2-3; 16 nucleotides match TRBD2. Trimming removed 6 bases from V and 0 bases from J; junction bases left unmatched: 12. The CDR3 runs to 20 residues.

CDR3 in DNA: TGCGCCAGCAGCTTGGAGGACGGGGGTGAAAAACTGTTTTTT. Translated, it gives CASSLEDGGEKLFF. The rearrangement links TRBV5-1 to TRBJ1-4; TRBD1 might be the D (5 bases). CDR1 SGHRS and CDR2 YFSETQ come from the germline V gene. V was pared by 0 bases and J by 7 bases, with 10 bases between. This CDR3 is 14 amino acids long.

The sample holds one count of this clonotype. J is TRBJ1-1 and V is TRBV30, with D tentatively TRBD1 (5 bases). Germline CDR1 and CDR2: GTSNPN and SVGIG (reference sequence). With 0 bases removed from V and 3 bases from J, the gap between germline ends came to 14 bases. The length of the CDR3 is 15 residues. The DNA for the CDR3 is TGTGCCTGGAGTGTGGGAGCGGGGGACGACACTGAAGCTTTCTTT. Translated, it gives CAWSVGAGDDTEAFF. The full variable domain, in which reference TRBV30 and TRBJ1-1 provide the parts outside the CDR3, is SQTIHQWPATLVQPVGSPLSLECTVEGTSNPNLYWYRQAAGRGLQLLFYSVGIGQISSEVPQNLSASRPQDRQFILSSKKLLLSDSGFYLCAWSVGAGDDTEAFFGQGTRLTVV.

The chain couples TRBV19 to TRBJ2-1; no firm D call. Trimming removed 5 bases at V and 4 bases at J, with 18 bases between. CDR1 LNHDA and CDR2 SQIVND come from the germline V gene (reference sequence). The CDR3 is made up of 16 amino acids. CDR3 coding DNA: TGTGCCAGTAGTTCCCTGCCGATGGGAAATTACAATGAGCAGTTCTTC. Translation: CASSSLPMGNYNEQFF.

V and J are TRBV6-5 and TRBJ2-3; D is undetermined. CDR3 length equals 15 residues. Per germline, CDR1 MNHEY and CDR2 SVGAGI. V was trimmed by 5 bases and J by 0 bases, leaving 12 bases between them. The CDR3 sequence: CASSTTPASTDTQYF. The CDR3 DNA reads as TGTGCCAGCAGTACCACCCCCGCTAGCACAGATACGCAGTATTTT.

There are a few counts of this clonotype. The V and J genes are TRBV19 and TRBJ2-1, with 10 bases aligning to TRBD2. This CDR3 comprises 15 residues. In germline, CDR1 is LNHDA, CDR2 SQIVND (reference sequence). V lost 3 bases and J lost 3; bases outside the gene matches: 2. In DNA, the CDR3 is TGTGCCAGTAGTATCGGACTAGCGGACTACAATGAGCAGTTCTTC. Translated: CASSIGLADYNEQFF.

CDR3 nucleotide sequence: TGTGCCAGCAGGTCGGGAGACGGGACAGATACGCAGTATTTT. Its translation: CASRSGDGTDTQYF. The V gene is TRBV7-8, the J gene TRBJ2-3, with a possible D match to TRBD2 (6 bases). The CDR3 has 14 amino acids. The germline gives CDR1 SGHVS, CDR2 FQNEAQ. Trimming stripped 6 bases from V and 3 bases from J, with 13 bases between.

This clonotype was observed a few times. The chain uses TRBV19 and TRBJ2-7; 8 nucleotides agree with TRBD1. Germline lookup yields CDR1 LNHDA and CDR2 SQIVND (reference sequence). V lost 4 bases, J lost 4 bases, and 9 bases stayed unmatched. This CDR3 comprises 15 residues. The CDR3 loop is CASSTYRTGPYEQYF. The CDR3 nucleotides read TGTGCCAGTAGTACCTACCGGACAGGGCCTTACGAGCAGTACTTC.

The rearrangement joins TRBV9 to TRBJ2-2; 9 bases match TRBD2. Germline V gene lookup returns CDR1 SGDLS and CDR2 YYNGEE. The V gene end was trimmed by 1 base and the J gene end by 5 bases; junction bases not matched to a gene: 6. CDR3 size: 16 residues. CDR3 DNA sequence: TGTGCCAGCAGCGTATTTAGCGGGAGCGATACCGGGGAGCTGTTTTTT. Translating it yields CASSVFSGSDTGELFF.

V is TRBV30 and J is TRBJ1-2; D is unresolved. The V end was cut by 0 bases, the J end by 4 bases, with 12 bases between. This CDR3 has 14 residues. CDR1 GTSNPN and CDR2 SVGIG come from the germline V gene (reference sequence). The CDR3 sequence: CAWSVGVWGYGYTF. DNA of the CDR3: TGTGCCTGGAGTGTCGGGGTTTGGGGCTATGGCTACACCTTC.

The chain links TRBV21-1 to TRBJ1-1; the D call in the table, TRBD1, was not verified against the DNA. TRBV21-1 is designated a pseudogene. The CDR3 is 15 amino acids. CDR3 sequence reads: CARLYRAQMNTEAFF. CDR3 in DNA: TGTGCCAGACTTTACAGGGCTCAGATGAACACTGAAGCTTTCTTT.

The chain couples TRBV29-1 to TRBJ1-1; TRBD1 matches 7 bases. The V gene's germline CDR1 is SQVTM and CDR2 ANQGSEA. This CDR3 comprises 16 residues. The trim removed 1 base at V and 0 bases at J, leaving 8 bases unmatched. The CDR3 spells CSVEGVRDRLNTEAFF. CDR3 sequence (DNA): TGCAGCGTTGAAGGGGTTCGGGACAGATTGAACACTGAAGCTTTCTTT.

The V and J genes are TRBV4-2 and TRBJ1-5; D gene unclear. Per the germline V gene, CDR1 is LGHNA and CDR2 is YNFKEQ. Trimming pared 4 bases from V and 1 base from J, leaving 11 bases between. The CDR3 contains 15 residues. In DNA form, the CDR3 reads TGTGCCAGCAGCCCCGAGCTCCGGAGCAATCAGCCCCAGCATTTT. It encodes CASSPELRSNQPQHF.

This clonotype was observed a few times. The junction departs from the called germline gene at one end, perhaps through a read error. The chain recombines TRBV4-2 with TRBJ1-1, with unresolved D. The CDR3 length is 13 residues. Per germline, CDR1 LGHNA and CDR2 YNFKEQ. The DNA for the CDR3 is TGTGCCAGCAGTCAAGACCTGAACACTGAAGCTTTCTTT. Its protein is CASSQDLNTEAFF.

The V and J genes are TRBV18 and TRBJ2-3; D call uncertain. There are 13 residues in the CDR3. Germline-derived CDR1 and CDR2 are KGHSH and LQKENI. V shed 3 bases and J shed 6 bases, with 10 bases lying between them. In DNA form, the CDR3 reads TGTGCCAGCTCACCTTTCGTGTGGGATACGCAGTATTTT. Protein sequence: CASSPFVWDTQYF.

Written as DNA, the CDR3 is TGTGCCAGCCTACCCCCCGGCACTGAAGCTTTCTTT. Translation gives CASLPPGTEAFF. This chain connects TRBV6-6 to TRBJ1-1, with D unclear. Germline CDR1 MNHNY, CDR2 SVGAGI (reference sequence). The CDR3 consists of 12 residues. Trimming stripped 8 bases from V and 4 bases from J, with 11 bases between.

CDR3 protein: CASLIDGGTYGYTF. The CDR3 DNA reads as TGTGCCAGCCTCATCGATGGGGGTACCTATGGCTACACCTTC. The J gene is TRBJ1-2, the V gene TRBV5-6; possibly TRBD1 for D (5 bases). The germline gives CDR1 SGHDT, CDR2 YYEEEE. CDR3 length: 14 residues. V was pared by 7 bases and J by 4 bases, with 17 bases between.

The chain carries TRBV3-1 and TRBJ2-3; TRBD2 aligns across 10 bases. The CDR3 extends over 17 amino acids. V shed 0 bases and J 7 bases; nucleotides not matched to a gene: 10. Germline CDR1 is LGHDT and CDR2 is YNNKEL (reference sequence). The CDR3 sequence is CASSQEGLAGVKNTQYF. The CDR3 DNA is TGTGCCAGCAGCCAAGAGGGGCTAGCGGGGGTTAAGAATACGCAGTATTTT.

The genes are TRBV12-3 or TRBV12-4 and TRBJ1-1; D ambiguous. V lost 1 base and J 1 base, leaving 13 bases between the germline ends. The CDR3 extends over 16 amino acids. The CDR3 region is CASSLGDRYRNTEAFF. For the CDR3, the DNA is TGTGCCAGCAGTTTAGGTGACCGCTACCGGAACACTGAAGCTTTCTTT.

This clonotype turned up a few times. The chain joins TRBV19 to TRBJ1-6, with 7 bases that match TRBD1. The CDR3 runs to 15 residues. The V gene end was trimmed by 5 bases and the J gene end by 8 bases; junction bases not matched to a gene: 9. Germline-derived CDR1 and CDR2 are LNHDA and SQIVND (reference sequence). CDR3 residues: CASSRGQEGDSPLHF. The CDR3 DNA is TGTGCCAGTAGTCGTGGACAGGAGGGAGATTCACCCCTCCACTTT.

V gene TRBV7-8 combines with J gene TRBJ1-2; the D is unclear. The germline gives CDR1 SGHVS, CDR2 FQNEAQ. The CDR3 is 13 amino acids. V gave up 5 bases and J gave up 4 bases, with 11 bases separating them. The CDR3 spells CASSTGTAYGYTF. Written as DNA, the CDR3 is TGTGCCAGCAGCACCGGTACGGCCTATGGCTACACCTTC.

The genes are TRBV2 and TRBJ2-7; D remains ambiguous. V was shortened by 4 bases and J by 4 bases, with 8 bases between the two germline ends. The CDR3 spans 12 residues. The germline V gene has CDR1 SNHLY and CDR2 FYNNEI. This chain's CDR3 is CASSGEVYEQYF. CDR3 sequence (DNA): TGTGCCAGCAGTGGTGAGGTTTACGAGCAGTACTTC.

V gene TRBV4-3 combines with J gene TRBJ2-7; D possibly matches TRBD1 or TRBD2 (5 bases each). Trimming stripped 0 bases from V and 4 bases from J, with 16 bases between. CDR1 and CDR2 (germline): LGHNA, YSLEER. The CDR3 has 16 residues. CDR3 residues: CASSQDVGGEGYEQYF. The CDR3 DNA reads TGCGCCAGCAGCCAAGACGTTGGGGGAGAAGGGTACGAGCAGTACTTC.

This clonotype was seen once. This sequence joins TRBV4-2 and TRBJ2-1; D possibly matches TRBD1 or TRBD2 (5 bases each). Looked up from germline, CDR1 is LGHNA and CDR2 is YNFKEQ. Trimming removed 4 bases at V and 8 bases at J, with 18 bases between. This CDR3 has 15 residues. CDR3 sequence (DNA): TGTGCCAGCAGCCCCCGGGACGCCGCCTTTCATGAGCAGTTCTTC. It yields the protein CASSPRDAAFHEQFF.